The 13 T cell receptor beta chains given below trace back to one sample, sequenced in a study of blood T cell repertoires in COVID-19. Clones were read by immunoSEQ multiplex PCR, and TCRdb kept only the in-frame ones, dropping some. The repertoire holds around 140,000 clones, 84% seen once, with more than 1.2% in the top ten. Material for sequencing was peripheral blood. The origin of the receptors is a man aged 55 to 70 with acute or convalescent COVID-19.

The chain employs TRBV10-1 and TRBJ2-7; possible D gene TRBD1, 5 bases. This CDR3 has 14 amino acids. V was cut by 4 bases and J by 2 bases, with 12 bases left in between. Germline V CDR1 and CDR2: WNHNN, SYGVQD (reference sequence). The CDR3 spells CASSAVRGTYEQYF. The CDR3 nucleotides are TGCGCCAGCAGTGCAGTTAGGGGTACCTACGAGCAGTACTTC.

The chain employs TRBV5-6 and TRBJ1-5; the match to TRBD1 covers 9 bases. The CDR3 is 15 amino acids. The V gene's germline CDR1 is SGHDT and CDR2 YYEEEE. After removal of 4 bases from V and 4 bases from J, the junction contained 6 bases not matched to a gene. The CDR3 spells CASSPGTGRNQPQHF. As DNA, the CDR3 is TGTGCCAGCAGCCCCGGGACAGGGAGGAATCAGCCCCAGCATTTT.

V usage is TRBV5-6 and J usage is TRBJ2-7; 13 bases agree with TRBD2. This CDR3 is built from 17 residues. CDR1 and CDR2 from the germline V gene are SGHDT and YYEEEE. V dropped 3 bases and J dropped 3; count of bases not matched to a gene: 9. The CDR3: CASSSRGGTSGVYEQYF. The CDR3, as DNA: TGTGCCAGCAGCTCCCGGGGAGGGACTAGCGGGGTCTACGAGCAGTACTTC.

The genes are TRBV30 and TRBJ1-2, with a tentative D call TRBD1 (6 bases). V lost 4 bases and J 7 bases, leaving 16 bases between the germline ends. The CDR3 is 13 amino acids. CDR1 is GTSNPN, CDR2 SVGIG, per germline (reference sequence). In nucleotides, the CDR3 is TGTGCCTGGACCTCCCTCCCCAGGGGTGGCTACACCTTC. Protein sequence: CAWTSLPRGGYTF.

V is TRBV15 and J is TRBJ1-6; D is unresolved. CDR1 and CDR2 from the germline V gene are LNHNV and YYDKDF (reference sequence). Trimming removed 1 base at V and 9 bases at J, with 4 bases between. This CDR3 has 12 residues. The CDR3 protein is CATSRGLSPLHF. For the CDR3, the DNA is TGTGCCACCAGCAGAGGACTTTCACCCCTCCACTTT.

This clone was seen more than once but under ten times. The J gene is TRBJ2-7, the V gene TRBV6-5; the D is unclear. The V gene's germline CDR1 is MNHEY and CDR2 SVGAGI. V gave up 6 bases and J gave up 2 bases, with 11 bases separating them. This CDR3 is built from 13 residues. This CDR3 is CASRTLDPYEQYF. For the CDR3, the DNA is TGTGCCAGCAGGACTCTCGATCCCTACGAGCAGTACTTC.

The chain combines TRBV14 with TRBJ1-1; maybe TRBD1 (5 bases). The V end lost 7 bases, the J end lost 4 bases, and 10 bases lay between the germline ends. The CDR3 length is 12 residues. CDR1 is SGHDN, CDR2 FVKESK, per germline. The CDR3 coding sequence is TGTGCCAGCACAGGGTTTGGCACTGAAGCTTTCTTT. It translates to CASTGFGTEAFF.

As for this clone: This may arise from a read error, as a much more abundant clone is one base away. This specimen includes other DNA sequences encoding the same CDR3. The chain combines TRBV24-1 with TRBJ1-5; possible D gene TRBD1, 6 bases. This CDR3 region has 15 residues. Per germline, CDR1 KGHDR and CDR2 SFDVKD. CDR3 in DNA: TGCGCCACCGGTGGCAGGGACAACACCGTTCAGCCCCAGCATTTT. Translating gives CATGGRDNTVQPQHF.

The V and J genes are TRBV11-2 and TRBJ2-5; D remains ambiguous. This CDR3 region has 15 residues. Looked up from germline, CDR1 is SGHAT and CDR2 is FQNNGV. V dropped 2 bases and J dropped 5 bases, with 15 bases sitting between them. Here the CDR3 DNA reads TGTGCCAGCAGCTTATCATTGGGTGACGGGGAGACCCAGTACTTC. This gives the protein CASSLSLGDGETQYF.

The CDR3 is CASSPQGAGNSPLHF. In nucleotides, the CDR3 is TGTGCCAGCAGCCCACAGGGGGCAGGTAATTCACCCCTCCACTTT. The J gene is TRBJ1-6, the V gene TRBV6-6; TRBD1 matches at 9 bases. CDR3 size: 15 residues. V lost 6 bases and J lost 6; bases outside the gene matches: 6. The germline V gene has CDR1 MNHNY and CDR2 SVGAGI (reference sequence).

The genes are TRBV5-1 and TRBJ2-5; D is unresolved. The germline CDR1 and CDR2 sequences are SGHRS and YFSETQ. This CDR3 has 12 amino acids. Trimming left V 0 bases short and J 5 bases short, with 5 bases between. This CDR3 is CASSLASETQYF. Written as DNA, the CDR3 is TGCGCCAGCAGCTTGGCTTCGGAGACCCAGTACTTC.

Only a few counts were recorded for this clone. The V gene is TRBV11-2, the J gene TRBJ2-7; D may be TRBD1 (6 bases). V lost 0 bases, J lost 6 bases, and 15 bases lay in between. The CDR3 is 15 amino acids. The germline V gene has CDR1 SGHAT and CDR2 FQNNGV. CDR3 amino acids: CASSLDLSGVFEQYF. CDR3 bases: TGTGCCAGCAGCTTAGATTTGTCAGGGGTCTTCGAGCAGTACTTC.

This clone appeared a single time. The sample has other DNA sequences that encode this CDR3 too. The rearrangement joins TRBV30 to TRBJ2-3; TRBD1 might be the D (6 bases). V lost 0 bases, J lost 3 bases, and 7 bases lay in between. The CDR3 is 13 amino acids. Germline CDR1 is GTSNPN and CDR2 is SVGIG (reference sequence). This CDR3 is CAWSVRGTDTQYF. The CDR3 nucleotides read TGTGCCTGGAGTGTCAGGGGAACAGATACGCAGTATTTT.